Following are 29 T cell receptor beta chains from one sample sequenced in a study of T cells after yellow fever vaccination. TCRdb recomputed calls from the 5' RACE reads with MiXCR, one row per CDR3 protein. The sample has hundreds of thousands of distinct CDR3 sequences; 21% are singletons. This sample comprised PBMCs, obtained roughly 20 days after the first yellow fever vaccination. Receptors originate from a man younger than 30 who received the YFV17D yellow fever vaccine.

This clonotype was recorded at least ten times. The genes are TRBV12-3 or TRBV12-4 and TRBJ2-6; 7 bases line up with TRBD1. Unmatched junction bases numbered 2, after V lost 3 bases and J lost 0 bases. The CDR3 covers 16 residues. The CDR3 is CASSLGQTSGANVLTF. The CDR3 bases are TGTGCCAGCAGTTTGGGACAGACCTCTGGGGCCAACGTCCTGACTTTC.

This clonotype has a single count. The missing conserved phenylalanine or tryptophan at the end of this CDR3 makes a read error likely. V is TRBV29-1 and J is TRBJ2-5; D may be TRBD2 (6 bases). In germline, CDR1 is SQVTM, CDR2 ANQGSEA. CDR3 size: 13 residues. Trimming left V 4 bases short and J 4 bases short, with 13 bases between. For the CDR3, the DNA is TGCAGCGTTGGGGCGGGGACGGGAGAGACCCAGTACTCC. Translation gives CSVGAGTGETQYS.

Concerning this clonotype itself: A junction end diverges from the germline sequence, so it may reflect a read error. This chain uses TRBV5-1 with TRBJ2-1; D may correspond to TRBD1 or TRBD2 (6 bases each). The CDR3 is made up of 12 amino acids. Germline CDR1 SGHRS, CDR2 YFSETQ. The CDR3 spells CASSFGGTLGAF. For the CDR3, the DNA is TGCGCCAGCAGCTTTGGGGGGACCCTGGGGGCCTTC. Filled out from reference TRBV5-1 and TRBJ2-1, the complete variable domain reads KAGVTQTPRYLIKTRGQQVTLSCSPISGHRSVSWYQQTPGQGLQFLFEYFSETQRNKGNFPGRFSGRQFSNSRSEMNVSTLELGDSALYLCASSFGGTLGAFGPGTRLTVL.

This clonotype was picked up one time. The J gene is TRBJ1-2, the V gene TRBV28; D unclear. The CDR3 consists of 13 residues. CDR1 is MDHEN, CDR2 SYDVKM, per germline. The ends were cut back, 8 bases at V and 2 bases at J, with 12 bases in the middle. The DNA of the CDR3 is TGTGCCAGCGCGCTTCCGATGAACTATGGCTACACCTTC. Translating it yields CASALPMNYGYTF.

V gene TRBV12-3 or TRBV12-4 combines with J gene TRBJ2-1, with a possible D match to TRBD2 (5 bases). The CDR3 spans 15 residues. The V and J ends lost 2 bases and 0 bases respectively, with 8 bases between them. CDR3 DNA: TGTGCCAGCAGTTTACCAGCGGTCTCCTACAATGAGCAGTTCTTC. Its protein is CASSLPAVSYNEQFF.

This clonotype appeared a few times. The chain combines TRBV30 with TRBJ2-5; D uncertain. CDR3 size: 13 residues. CDR1 is GTSNPN, CDR2 SVGIG, per germline (reference sequence). Trimming pared 0 bases from V and 1 base from J, leaving 6 bases between. CDR3 in amino acids: CAWSVLSQETQYF. The CDR3 bases are TGTGCCTGGAGTGTACTCAGCCAAGAGACCCAGTACTTC.

This clonotype was seen a few times. The rearrangement joins TRBV20-1 to TRBJ2-3; 8 positions agree with TRBD2. Trimming at V came to 3 bases and at J to 2 bases, leaving 7 bases not matched to a gene. The length of the CDR3 is 15 residues. Looked up from germline, CDR1 is DFQATT and CDR2 is SNEGSKA (reference sequence). CDR3 region: CSASPSGGLTDTQYF. The CDR3 DNA reads TGCAGTGCTAGTCCCAGCGGGGGCCTCACAGATACGCAGTATTTT.

The chain carries TRBV9 and TRBJ2-3; 9 positions agree with TRBD2. Germline loops: CDR1 SGDLS, CDR2 YYNGEE. The CDR3 sequence is 15 residues long. Trimming at V came to 1 base and at J to 4 bases, leaving 4 bases not matched to a gene. CDR3 DNA: TGTGCCAGCAGCGTACTAGCGGGGTTGGCAGATACGCAGTATTTT. This encodes CASSVLAGLADTQYF. Filled out from reference TRBV9 and TRBJ2-3, the complete variable domain reads DSGVTQTPKHLITATGQRVTLRCSPRSGDLSVYWYQQSLDQGLQFLIQYYNGEERAKGNILERFSAQQFPDLHSELNLSSLELGDSALYFCASSVLAGLADTQYFGPGTRLTVL.

The chain has TRBV5-4 and TRBJ1-1; D ambiguous. The length of the CDR3 is 16 residues. Between the trimmed V and J ends, which lost 4 bases and 2 bases, there was a span of 18 bases. The germline V gene encodes CDR1 SGHNT and CDR2 YYREEE (reference sequence). CDR3 DNA: TGTGCCAGCAGCCCCCCACCCGGGAATAGAAACACTGAAGCTTTCTTT. As protein: CASSPPPGNRNTEAFF.

This clonotype was observed a few times. This rearrangement joins TRBV27 to TRBJ1-1, with TRBD1 identical over 8 bases. Trimming at V came to 3 bases and at J to 5 bases, leaving 14 bases not matched to a gene. Germline V gene data show CDR1 as MNHEY and CDR2 as SMNVEV (reference sequence). The length of the CDR3 is 17 residues. CDR3 sequence reads: CASSFRPSGTGGTEAFF. CDR3 bases: TGTGCCAGCAGTTTTCGGCCCTCCGGGACAGGAGGGACTGAAGCTTTCTTT.

This clonotype was observed a few times. The chain uses TRBV5-1 and TRBJ1-5; D uncertain. The CDR3 loop spans 13 amino acids. In germline, CDR1 is SGHRS, CDR2 YFSETQ. Trimming took 4 bases from V and 5 from J, leaving 10 bases between them. CDR3 bases: TGCGCCAGCAGCATTGACGGAGATCAGCCCCAGCATTTT. This encodes CASSIDGDQPQHF.

This sequence joins TRBV18 and TRBJ2-3; a weak D match, TRBD1 (5 bases). The CDR3 runs to 15 residues. Germline-derived CDR1 and CDR2 are KGHSH and LQKENI. Trimming took 6 bases from V and 4 from J, leaving 17 bases between them. The CDR3 DNA follows: TGTGCCAGCTCGGACCTCCCGGGCAGGGCAGATACGCAGTATTTT. Translated, it gives CASSDLPGRADTQYF.

This clonotype was seen a handful of times. J is TRBJ1-5 and V is TRBV12-3 or TRBV12-4, with TRBD1 matching 9 bases. There are 14 residues in the CDR3. The V gene end was trimmed by 5 bases and the J gene end by 6 bases; junction bases not matched to a gene: 5. The CDR3 region is CASSTTGGRQPQHF. CDR3 sequence (DNA): TGTGCCAGCAGTACCACAGGGGGCCGTCAGCCCCAGCATTTT.

This clonotype showed up just a few times. This chain connects TRBV14 to TRBJ1-2; TRBD1 might be the D (5 bases). CDR1 is SGHDN and CDR2 is FVKESK in the germline V gene. Trimming shortened V by 0 bases and J by 4 bases, and 12 bases separated the two germline ends. This CDR3 is 15 amino acids long. The CDR3 nucleotides read TGTGCCAGCAGCCAAGATCGAGCCCAGGGCTATGGCTACACCTTC. Protein: CASSQDRAQGYGYTF. The complete variable domain, with remaining parts taken from reference TRBV14 and TRBJ1-2, reads EAGVTQFPSHSVIEKGQTVTLRCDPISGHDNLYWYRRVMGKEIKFLLHFVKESKQDESGMPNNRFLAERTGGTYSTLKVQPAELEDSGVYFCASSQDRAQGYGYTFGSGTRLTVV.

This clonotype was picked up one time. The V and J genes are TRBV24-1 and TRBJ2-7; either TRBD1 or TRBD2 may fit D (5 bases each). V lost 4 bases to trimming and J lost 0 bases, with 15 bases between them. The CDR3 sequence is 16 residues long. CDR1 is KGHDR, CDR2 SFDVKD, per germline. The CDR3 bases are TGTGCCACCAGTGACCCCGGGACGGGAAGCTCCTACGAGCAGTACGTC. It is translated as CATSDPGTGSSYEQYV.

There are a few counts of this clonotype. The chain carries TRBV12-3 or TRBV12-4 and TRBJ1-1; D might be TRBD1 (6 bases). The V and J ends lost 7 bases and 0 bases respectively, with 15 bases between them. CDR3 length: 15 residues. The CDR3: CASIPSGQMNTEAFF. In DNA form, the CDR3 reads TGTGCCAGCATCCCATCCGGACAGATGAACACTGAAGCTTTCTTT.

The rearrangement links TRBV27 to TRBJ2-2, with 9 bases lining up with TRBD1. This CDR3 has 15 residues. Germline assignment: CDR1 MNHEY and CDR2 SMNVEV (reference sequence). V shed 7 bases, J shed 3 bases, and the junction held 6 bases outside the gene matches. Written as DNA, the CDR3 is TGTGCCAGCACCTCCGGACAGGGGCACACCGGGGAGCTGTTTTTT. Amino acid sequence: CASTSGQGHTGELFF.

The V call is TRBV6-2 or TRBV6-3, the J call TRBJ2-3; no firm D call. The germline V gene has CDR1 MNHEY and CDR2 SVGEGT. The CDR3 is 12 residues long. Trimming shortened V by 5 bases and J by 3 bases, and 6 bases separated the two germline ends. The CDR3 coding sequence is TGTGCCAGCAGTCGACGTACAGATACGCAGTATTTT. Translating it yields CASSRRTDTQYF.

This clonotype was found a few times. The chain is built from TRBV27 and TRBJ1-6; no firm D call. The CDR3 is 14 residues long. Germline V gene sequence: CDR1 MNHEY, CDR2 SMNVEV (reference sequence). The V end lost 5 bases, the J end lost 7 bases, and 12 bases lay between the germline ends. CDR3 DNA sequence: TGTGCCAGCAGTCTCGGGGTGCGCAATTCACCCCTCCACTTT. Residues: CASSLGVRNSPLHF.

This clonotype turned up a few times. This chain connects TRBV6-2 or TRBV6-3 to TRBJ2-1, with a tentative D call TRBD2 (5 bases). The V end lost 5 bases, the J end lost 8 bases, and 19 bases lay between the germline ends. Per germline, CDR1 MNHEY and CDR2 SVGEGT. The CDR3 runs to 15 residues. As DNA, the CDR3 is TGTGCCAGCAGTCAAACTAGACCCCCCGGCGATGAGCAGTTCTTC. Protein: CASSQTRPPGDEQFF.

The gene calls are TRBV9 and TRBJ2-3, with D maybe TRBD2 (7 bases). Trimming removed 2 bases from V and 2 bases from J, with 12 bases in between. CDR1 is SGDLS, CDR2 YYNGEE, per germline. The CDR3 spans 15 residues. CDR3 protein: CASSVFGGHTDTQYF. The CDR3 DNA is TGTGCCAGCAGCGTTTTCGGGGGGCACACAGATACGCAGTATTTT.

This clonotype was picked up a small number of times. The V and J genes are TRBV28 and TRBJ1-1, with 8 bases lining up with TRBD1. V lost 4 bases and J lost 0; bases outside the gene matches: 4. Per germline, CDR1 MDHEN and CDR2 SYDVKM. CDR3 length: 15 residues. The DNA for the CDR3 is TGTGCCAGCAGTTCACAGGGGGGGGTGAACACTGAAGCTTTCTTT. Translating gives CASSSQGGVNTEAFF.

A few counts support this clonotype. The chain uses TRBV11-2 and TRBJ2-2; D perhaps matches TRBD2 (6 bases). The CDR3 has 15 residues. Germline CDR1 SGHAT, CDR2 FQNNGV. The V and J ends lost 8 bases and 4 bases respectively, with 17 bases between them. The CDR3 region is CASGSIGGPTGELFF. DNA of the CDR3: TGTGCCAGCGGTTCAATCGGGGGACCCACCGGGGAGCTGTTTTTT.

Only a few counts were recorded for this clonotype. The rearrangement joins TRBV11-2 to TRBJ2-5; 8 nucleotides match TRBD2. CDR1 is SGHAT, CDR2 FQNNGV, per germline. The CDR3 is made up of 18 amino acids. The trim removed 1 base at V and 5 bases at J, leaving 15 bases unmatched. Written as DNA, the CDR3 is TGTGCCAGCAGCTTAGTTTTCCAGCGGGGGCACGAGGAGGAGACCCAGTACTTC. It yields the protein CASSLVFQRGHEEETQYF. The entire variable domain, with the rest obtained from reference TRBV11-2 and TRBJ2-5, is as follows: EAGVAQSPRYKIIEKRQSVAFWCNPISGHATLYWYQQILGQGPKLLIQFQNNGVVDDSQLPKDRFSAERLKGVDSTLKIQPAKLEDSAVYLCASSLVFQRGHEEETQYFGPGTRLLVL.

The chain recombines TRBV12-3 or TRBV12-4 with TRBJ1-4; D is possibly TRBD1 (6 bases). Deletions cut 6 bases from V and 10 bases from J, with 15 bases between. The CDR3 runs 13 residues. CDR3 in amino acids: CASSVNDRRKLFF. CDR3 nucleotides: TGTGCCAGCAGCGTCAACGACAGGAGAAAACTGTTTTTT.

V gene TRBV12-3 or TRBV12-4 combines with J gene TRBJ2-1, with 10 bases fitting TRBD2. The CDR3 extends over 15 amino acids. The ends lost 6 bases at V and 6 bases at J; junction bases unmatched: 8. CDR3 nucleotide sequence: TGTGCCAGCAGCCAGACTAGCGGGTGGTCCAATGAGCAGTTCTTC. It specifies CASSQTSGWSNEQFF.

As to this clonotype: One end of the junction fails to match germline, which may point to a read error. V and J are TRBV7-2 and TRBJ2-3; 7 bases fit TRBD1. The CDR3 is made up of 15 amino acids. The germline CDR1 and CDR2 sequences are SGHTA and FQGNSA. The CDR3 DNA reads TGTTCCAGCAGCCCGACAGGGTACTACGGAGATACGCAGTATTTT. It codes for CSSSPTGYYGDTQYF.

The rearrangement joins TRBV11-2 to TRBJ2-7, with TRBD1 matching over 7 bases. The CDR3 sequence is 20 residues long. J lost 3 bases, V lost 2 bases, and 22 bases had no gene match. CDR1 and CDR2 (germline): SGHAT, FQNNGV. CDR3 DNA: TGTGCCAGCAGCTTAAGATCTGGGACAGACACAGAGGGCCTCTACTACGAGCAGTACGTC. Encoded protein: CASSLRSGTDTEGLYYEQYV.

This clonotype was picked up a small number of times. This chain connects TRBV20-1 to TRBJ2-1; 11 bases match TRBD2. Per the germline V gene, CDR1 is DFQATT and CDR2 is SNEGSKA (reference sequence). V was clipped by 1 base and J by 5 bases; unmatched bases: 4. This CDR3 has 15 residues. The CDR3: CSARGLAGGNNEQFF. In DNA, the CDR3 is TGCAGTGCTAGAGGTCTAGCGGGGGGCAACAATGAGCAGTTCTTC.